This TCR delta chain was sequenced for a study of gamma-delta T cells after stem cell transplantation. TCRdb reprocessed the RT-PCR reads through CATT. The table records roughly 2,600 delta-chain clones, about 25% of them present only once. V was clipped by 5 bases and J by 2 bases, with 18 bases between them. CDR1 GEAIGNYY and CDR2 EKD come from the germline V gene. This CDR3 is 18 amino acids long. With regard to this clone: This is likely an artifact of a read error, given a far larger clone one base away.

The chain couples TRDV2 to TRDJ3; a possible D gene is TRDD3 (6 bases). The sequence came from a human donor. It is not recorded whose cells these are; they may come from a transplant donor. The source material was gamma-delta T cells. The CDR3 region is CACGGFGDEAWDTRQMFF. The CDR3 DNA sequence: TGTGCCTGTGGCGGCTTTGGGGATGAGGCCTGGGACACCCGACAGATGTTTTTC.